Following are 8 T cell receptor beta chains from one sample sequenced in a study of T-cell reconstitution after alpha-beta-depleted transplantation in children. The TCRbeta library incorporated unique molecular identifiers. Each CDR3 protein is one row after TCRdb ran MiXCR on the PCR reads. Found here are around 240,000 distinct CDR3 sequences, 9% to 10% of them singletons; the top ten hold roughly 5.1%. Source: PBMCs from the stem cell graft donor, taken from the stem cell graft. These receptors came from a human donor who donated a stem cell graft to a child with SCID.

This clonotype was detected ten times or more. J is TRBJ2-2 and V is TRBV9; 10 bases are a match to TRBD1. Per the germline V gene, CDR1 is SGDLS and CDR2 is YYNGEE. V lost 4 bases and J lost 5; bases outside the gene matches: 8. The CDR3 extends over 16 amino acids. This CDR3 is CASSIAGTGVTGELFF. The CDR3 nucleotides are TGTGCCAGCAGCATAGCCGGGACAGGGGTTACCGGGGAGCTGTTTTTT.

Ten or more counts support this clonotype. The genes are TRBV20-1 and TRBJ2-7; 11 bases line up with TRBD1. CDR1 and CDR2 from the germline V gene are DFQATT and SNEGSKA (reference sequence). The length of the CDR3 is 15 residues. After removal of 4 bases from V and 1 base from J, the junction contained 6 bases not matched to a gene. This CDR3 reads CSAKAGTGGSYEQYF. The CDR3 DNA is TGCAGTGCTAAAGCCGGGACAGGGGGATCCTACGAGCAGTACTTC.

There are many counts of this clonotype. V gene TRBV18 combines with J gene TRBJ2-1, with TRBD2 identical over 9 bases. The CDR3 runs to 15 residues. Germline assignment: CDR1 KGHSH and CDR2 LQKENI. With V trimmed by 4 bases and J by 8 bases, 9 bases remained unmatched. The CDR3 sequence: CASSRGIAGADEQFF. CDR3 nucleotide sequence: TGTGCCAGCTCACGGGGGATAGCGGGGGCAGATGAGCAGTTCTTC. Full variable domain (outside the CDR3, taken from reference TRBV18 and TRBJ2-1): NAGVMQNPRHLVRRRGQEARLRCSPMKGHSHVYWYRQLPEEGLKFMVYLQKENIIDESGMPKERFSAEFPKEGPSILRIQQVVRGDSAAYFCASSRGIAGADEQFFGPGTRLTVL.

This chain joins TRBV20-1 and TRBJ2-7, with 8 positions matching TRBD1. Germline V gene data show CDR1 as DFQATT and CDR2 as SNEGSKA (reference sequence). The CDR3 length is 12 residues. The trim removed 6 bases at V and 6 bases at J, leaving 7 bases unmatched. CDR3 DNA sequence: TGCAGTGCCCGGACAGGGACTCTCGAGCAGTACTTC. The encoded protein is CSARTGTLEQYF.

There are many counts of this clonotype. The V gene is TRBV28, the J gene TRBJ1-2, with D possibly matching TRBD1 (5 bases). The CDR3 has 14 amino acids. V was pared by 2 bases and J by 4 bases, with 11 bases between. Germline CDR1 reads MDHEN; CDR2 reads SYDVKM. CDR3 protein: CASSLEPGPYGYTF. As DNA, the CDR3 is TGTGCCAGCAGTTTAGAACCAGGGCCCTATGGCTACACCTTC.

Many counts were recorded for this clonotype. This chain connects TRBV11-2 to TRBJ1-5; 7 bases map to TRBD1. Germline V lookup: CDR1 SGHAT, CDR2 FQNNGV. Germline trimming cut 5 bases from V and 4 bases from J; bases unmatched to any gene: 5. This CDR3 spans 14 amino acids. CDR3: CASSPKQGNQPQHF. The CDR3 bases are TGTGCCAGCAGCCCTAAACAGGGGAATCAGCCCCAGCATTTT.

This clonotype was counted at least ten times. The gene calls are TRBV7-2 and TRBJ2-5; TRBD2 matches 10 bases. The ends lost 3 bases at V and 4 bases at J; junction bases unmatched: 5. From germline, CDR1 is SGHTA and CDR2 FQGNSA. CDR3 length: 15 amino acids. CDR3 amino acids: CASSFPSGGVETQYF. CDR3 nucleotide sequence: TGTGCCAGCAGCTTCCCGAGCGGGGGGGTAGAGACCCAGTACTTC.

In this sample, this clonotype turned up many times. The chain links TRBV20-1 to TRBJ1-5, with 7 bases identical to TRBD1. The V gene's germline CDR1 is DFQATT and CDR2 SNEGSKA (reference sequence). This CDR3 spans 16 amino acids. Trimming at V came to 0 bases and at J to 3 bases, leaving 8 bases not matched to a gene. This chain's CDR3 is CSAREPTGLYNQPQHF. The CDR3 region has the DNA TGCAGTGCTAGAGAACCGACAGGGTTGTACAATCAGCCCCAGCATTTT.